Listed here are 2 T cell receptor beta chains from one sample, sequenced in a study of siplizumab effects on memory and regulatory T cells. TCRdb's table, derived via immunoSEQ multiplex PCR, lists solely in-frame clones and lacks some. The table has approximately 28,000 clones, more than 65% seen once. The specimen sequenced was memory CD4+ T cells sorted from blood. The receptors derive from a human donor in good health.

This chain uses TRBV2 with TRBJ1-2; D possibly corresponds to TRBD1 (6 bases). V was cut by 5 bases and J by 2 bases, with 12 bases left in between. The CDR3 covers 14 residues. CDR1 and CDR2 (germline): SNHLY, FYNNEI. The CDR3 coding sequence is TGTGCCAGCAGTTCAAAACAGGGAAACTATGGCTACACCTTC. It is translated as CASSSKQGNYGYTF.

This chain joins TRBV28 and TRBJ2-3; D is uncertain. V lost 6 bases, J lost 10 bases, and 14 bases lay in between. The CDR3 runs 12 residues. The germline CDR1 and CDR2 sequences are MDHEN and SYDVKM. This chain's CDR3 is CASSHDHRAQYF. Here the CDR3 DNA reads TGTGCCAGCAGCCATGACCACCGGGCGCAGTATTTT.